The present T cell receptor beta chain was sequenced within a study of cytomegalovirus exposure and HLA in healthy donors. Findings and limits, study-wide: Prediction of most subjects' HLA-A and HLA-B alleles by TCR beta sequences was reportedly accurate. A few CMV-associated chains were confirmed in vitro to be specific for CMV antigens.

Regarding this clone: Its antigen remains unknown.

Both 60 Vbeta primers and 13 Jbeta primers went into the PCR. The table came from immunoSEQ multiplex PCR; TCRdb's copy has only in-frame clones and leaves some out. The sample yields about 120,000 clones, roughly 76% seen once. Per germline, CDR1 MNHEY and CDR2 SVGAGI. The V end was cut by 2 bases, the J end by 8 bases, with 15 bases between. The CDR3 runs to 14 residues. This chain uses TRBV6-5 with TRBJ1-2; D remains unclear. The material sequenced was PBMCs. The sequence came from a man in his forties or fifties in good health and CMV-seropositive. CDR3 sequence (DNA): TGTGCCAGCAGTTACGATTTCGCGGATCGGGGCTACACCTTC. Encoded protein: CASSYDFADRGYTF.